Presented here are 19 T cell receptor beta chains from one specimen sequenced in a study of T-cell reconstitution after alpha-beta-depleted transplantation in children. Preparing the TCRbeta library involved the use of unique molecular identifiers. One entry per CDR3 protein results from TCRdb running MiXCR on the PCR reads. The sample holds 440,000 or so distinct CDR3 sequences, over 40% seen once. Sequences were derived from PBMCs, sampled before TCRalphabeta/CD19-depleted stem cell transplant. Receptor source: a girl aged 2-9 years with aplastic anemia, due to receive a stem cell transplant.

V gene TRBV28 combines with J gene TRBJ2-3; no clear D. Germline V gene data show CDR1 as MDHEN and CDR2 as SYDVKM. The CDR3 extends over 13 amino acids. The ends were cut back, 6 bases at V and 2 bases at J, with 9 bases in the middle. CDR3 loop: CASSQTNTDTQYF. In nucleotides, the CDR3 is TGTGCCAGCAGCCAGACAAACACAGATACGCAGTATTTT.

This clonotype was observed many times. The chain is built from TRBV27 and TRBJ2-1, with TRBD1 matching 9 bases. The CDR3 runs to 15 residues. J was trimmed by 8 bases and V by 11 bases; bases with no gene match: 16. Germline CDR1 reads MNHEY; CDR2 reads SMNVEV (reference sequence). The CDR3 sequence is CADNGTGTGKDEQFF. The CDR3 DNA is TGTGCCGATAATGGAACCGGGACAGGGAAGGATGAGCAGTTCTTC.

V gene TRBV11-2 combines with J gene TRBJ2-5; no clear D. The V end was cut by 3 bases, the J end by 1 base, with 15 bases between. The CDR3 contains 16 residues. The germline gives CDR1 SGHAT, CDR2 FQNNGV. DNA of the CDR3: TGTGCCAGCAGCTTGGAAGCGTTACCGGCCCAAGAGACCCAGTACTTC. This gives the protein CASSLEALPAQETQYF.

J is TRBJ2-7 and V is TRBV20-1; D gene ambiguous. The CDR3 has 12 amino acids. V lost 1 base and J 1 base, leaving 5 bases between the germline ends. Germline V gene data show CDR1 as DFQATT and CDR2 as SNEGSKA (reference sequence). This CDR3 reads CSARAQSYEQYF. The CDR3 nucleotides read TGCAGTGCTAGAGCACAGTCCTACGAGCAGTACTTC.

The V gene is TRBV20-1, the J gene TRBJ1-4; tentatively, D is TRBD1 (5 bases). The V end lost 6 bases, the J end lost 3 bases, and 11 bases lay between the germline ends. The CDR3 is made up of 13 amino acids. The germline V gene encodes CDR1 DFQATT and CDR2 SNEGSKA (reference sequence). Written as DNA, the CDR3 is TGCAGTGCCCGAGACAGTCCTAATGAAAAACTGTTTTTT. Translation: CSARDSPNEKLFF.

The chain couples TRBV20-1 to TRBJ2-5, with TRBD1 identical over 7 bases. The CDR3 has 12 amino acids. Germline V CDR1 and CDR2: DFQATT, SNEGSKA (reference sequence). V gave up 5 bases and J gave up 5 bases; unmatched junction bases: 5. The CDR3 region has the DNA TGCAGTGCTTGGGACAGCCGCGAGACCCAGTACTTC. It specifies CSAWDSRETQYF.

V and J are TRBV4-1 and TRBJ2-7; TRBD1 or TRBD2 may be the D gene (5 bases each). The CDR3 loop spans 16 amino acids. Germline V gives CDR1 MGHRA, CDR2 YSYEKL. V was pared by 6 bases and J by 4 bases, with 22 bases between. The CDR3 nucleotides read TGCGCCAGCAGTCAAACGTGGGGACGTGAGGGTTACGAGCAGTACTTC. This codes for CASSQTWGREGYEQYF.

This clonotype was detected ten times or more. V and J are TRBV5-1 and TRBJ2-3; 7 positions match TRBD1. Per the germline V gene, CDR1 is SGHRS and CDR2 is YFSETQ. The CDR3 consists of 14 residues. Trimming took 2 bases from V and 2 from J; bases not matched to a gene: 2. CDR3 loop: CASSFDRDTDTQYF. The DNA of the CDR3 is TGCGCCAGCAGCTTCGACAGGGACACAGATACGCAGTATTTT.

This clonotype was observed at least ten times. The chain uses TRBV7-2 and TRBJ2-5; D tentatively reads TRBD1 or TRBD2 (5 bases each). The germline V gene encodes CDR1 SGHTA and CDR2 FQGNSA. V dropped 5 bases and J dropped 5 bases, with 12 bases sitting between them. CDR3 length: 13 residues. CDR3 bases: TGTGCCAGCAGCCCCGGGACCCGGGAGACCCAGTACTTC. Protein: CASSPGTRETQYF.

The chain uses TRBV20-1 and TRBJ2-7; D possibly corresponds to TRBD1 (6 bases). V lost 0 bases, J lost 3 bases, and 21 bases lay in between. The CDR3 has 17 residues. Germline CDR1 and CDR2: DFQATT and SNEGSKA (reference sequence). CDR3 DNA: TGCAGTGCTAGAGATCCCACAGGGCCTATTATCGGCTACGAGCAGTACTTC. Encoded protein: CSARDPTGPIIGYEQYF.

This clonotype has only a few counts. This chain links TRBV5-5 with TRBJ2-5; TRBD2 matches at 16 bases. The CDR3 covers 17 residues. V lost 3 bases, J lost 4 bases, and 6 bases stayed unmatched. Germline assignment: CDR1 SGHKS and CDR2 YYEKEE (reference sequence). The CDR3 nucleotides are TGTGCCAGCAGCTGGGGGACTAGCGGGGGGGCCGGAGAGACCCAGTACTTC. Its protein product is CASSWGTSGGAGETQYF.

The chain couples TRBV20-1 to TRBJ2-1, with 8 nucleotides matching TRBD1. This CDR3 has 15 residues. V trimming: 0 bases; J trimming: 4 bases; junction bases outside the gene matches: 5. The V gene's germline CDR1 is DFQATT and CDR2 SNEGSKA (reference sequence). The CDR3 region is CSARDGGQEYNEQFF. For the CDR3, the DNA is TGCAGTGCTAGAGATGGGGGACAGGAGTACAATGAGCAGTTCTTC.

CDR3 protein: CASSLLTGTLNTGELFF. For the CDR3, the DNA is TGTGCCAGCAGTTTATTGACCGGGACTCTAAACACCGGGGAGCTGTTTTTT. The rearrangement links TRBV27 to TRBJ2-2; TRBD2 is a possible D gene (6 bases). Germline V gene sequence: CDR1 MNHEY, CDR2 SMNVEV (reference sequence). Trimming took off 1 base at V and 2 bases at J, with 14 bases between the two ends. This CDR3 has 17 residues.

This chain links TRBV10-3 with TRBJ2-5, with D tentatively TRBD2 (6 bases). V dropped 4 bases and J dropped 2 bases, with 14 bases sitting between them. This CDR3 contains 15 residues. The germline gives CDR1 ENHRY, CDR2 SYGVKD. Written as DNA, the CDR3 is TGTGCCATCAGTGCCCGAGGGACTTCTCAAGAGACCCAGTACTTC. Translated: CAISARGTSQETQYF.

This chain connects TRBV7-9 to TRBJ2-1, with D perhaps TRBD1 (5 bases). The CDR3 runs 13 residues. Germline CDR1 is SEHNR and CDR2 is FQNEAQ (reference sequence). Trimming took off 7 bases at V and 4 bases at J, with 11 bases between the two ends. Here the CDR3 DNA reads TGTGCCAGCACCCGAGACAGATACAATGAGCAGTTCTTC. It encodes CASTRDRYNEQFF.

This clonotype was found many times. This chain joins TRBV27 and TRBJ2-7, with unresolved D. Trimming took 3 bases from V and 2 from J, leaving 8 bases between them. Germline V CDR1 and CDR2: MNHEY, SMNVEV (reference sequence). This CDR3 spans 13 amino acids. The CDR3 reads CASSFQSTYEQYF. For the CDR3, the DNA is TGTGCCAGCAGTTTCCAATCCACCTACGAGCAGTACTTC.

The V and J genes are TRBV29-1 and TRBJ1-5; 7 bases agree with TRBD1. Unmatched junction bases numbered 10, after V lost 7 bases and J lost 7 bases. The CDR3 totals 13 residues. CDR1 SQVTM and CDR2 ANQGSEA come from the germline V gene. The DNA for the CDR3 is TGCAGCGGGACAACAGGGGTAGGCCAGCCCCAGCATTTT. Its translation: CSGTTGVGQPQHF.

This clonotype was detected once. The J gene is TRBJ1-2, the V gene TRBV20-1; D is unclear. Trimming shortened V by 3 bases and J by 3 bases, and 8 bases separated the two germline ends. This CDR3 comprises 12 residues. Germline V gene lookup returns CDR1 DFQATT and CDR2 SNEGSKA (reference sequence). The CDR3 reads CSARVLDYGYTF. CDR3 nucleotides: TGCAGTGCTAGGGTTCTAGACTATGGCTACACCTTC.

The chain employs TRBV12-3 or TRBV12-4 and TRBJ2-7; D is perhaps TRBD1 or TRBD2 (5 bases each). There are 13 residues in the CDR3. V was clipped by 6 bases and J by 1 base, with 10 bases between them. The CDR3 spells CASSRDDSYEQYF. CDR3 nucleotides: TGTGCCAGCAGCCGGGACGATTCCTACGAGCAGTACTTC.